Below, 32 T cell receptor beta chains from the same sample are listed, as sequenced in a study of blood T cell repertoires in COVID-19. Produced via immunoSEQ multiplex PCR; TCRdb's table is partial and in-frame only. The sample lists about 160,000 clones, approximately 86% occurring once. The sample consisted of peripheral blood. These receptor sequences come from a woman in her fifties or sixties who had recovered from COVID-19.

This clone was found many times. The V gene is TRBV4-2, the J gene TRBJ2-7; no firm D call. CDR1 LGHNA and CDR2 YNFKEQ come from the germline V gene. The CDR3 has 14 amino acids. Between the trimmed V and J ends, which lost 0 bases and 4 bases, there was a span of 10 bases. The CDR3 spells CASSQDNRPYEQYF. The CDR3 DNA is TGTGCCAGCAGCCAAGATAACAGACCATACGAGCAGTACTTC.

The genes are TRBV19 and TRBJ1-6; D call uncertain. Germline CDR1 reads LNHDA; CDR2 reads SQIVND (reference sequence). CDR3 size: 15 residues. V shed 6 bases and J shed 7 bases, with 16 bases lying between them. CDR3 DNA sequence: TGTGCCAGTAGAGGGATCGACGGGAGAAATTCACCCCTCCACTTT. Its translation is CASRGIDGRNSPLHF.

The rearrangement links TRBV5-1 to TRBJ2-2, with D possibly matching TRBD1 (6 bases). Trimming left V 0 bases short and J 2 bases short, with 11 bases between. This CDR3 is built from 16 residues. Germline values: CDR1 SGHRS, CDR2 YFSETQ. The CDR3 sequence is CASSLATGFNTGELFF. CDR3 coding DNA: TGCGCCAGCAGCTTGGCGACAGGTTTTAACACCGGGGAGCTGTTTTTT.

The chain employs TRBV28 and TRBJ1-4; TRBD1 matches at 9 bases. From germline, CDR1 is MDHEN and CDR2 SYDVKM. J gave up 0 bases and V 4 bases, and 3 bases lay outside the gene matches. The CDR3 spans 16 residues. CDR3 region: CASSSTGGATNEKLFF. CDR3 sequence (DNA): TGTGCCAGCAGTTCGACAGGGGGTGCAACTAATGAAAAACTGTTTTTT.

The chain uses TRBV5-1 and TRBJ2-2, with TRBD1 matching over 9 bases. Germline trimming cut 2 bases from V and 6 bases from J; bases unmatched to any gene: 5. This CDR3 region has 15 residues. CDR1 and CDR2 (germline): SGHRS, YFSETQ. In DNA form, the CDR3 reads TGCGCCAGCAGCTTCGACAGGGGGATGCCCGGGGAGCTGTTTTTT. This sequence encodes CASSFDRGMPGELFF.

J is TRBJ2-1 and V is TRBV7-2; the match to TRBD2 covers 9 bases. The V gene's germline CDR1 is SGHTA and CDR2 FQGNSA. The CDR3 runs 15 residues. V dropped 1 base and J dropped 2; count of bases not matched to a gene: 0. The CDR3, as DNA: TGTGCCAGCAGCTTAGTAGCGGGGGCCTACAATGAGCAGTTCTTC. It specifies CASSLVAGAYNEQFF.

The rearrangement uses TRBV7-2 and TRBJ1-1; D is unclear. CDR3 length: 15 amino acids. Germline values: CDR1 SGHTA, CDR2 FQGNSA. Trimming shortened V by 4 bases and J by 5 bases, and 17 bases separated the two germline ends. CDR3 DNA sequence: TGTGCCAGCAGCTCTCCTCGCGGAGGGATGACTGAAGCTTTCTTT. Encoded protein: CASSSPRGGMTEAFF.

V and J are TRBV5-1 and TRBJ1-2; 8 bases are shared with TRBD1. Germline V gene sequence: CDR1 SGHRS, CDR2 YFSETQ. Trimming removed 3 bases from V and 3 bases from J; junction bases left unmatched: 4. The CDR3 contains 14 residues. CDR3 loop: CASSSTGGDYGYTF. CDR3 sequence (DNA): TGCGCCAGCAGCTCAACAGGGGGAGACTATGGCTACACCTTC.

CDR3 DNA: TGTGCCAGTAGTATAGGGGGAGATGGCTACACCTTC. Residues: CASSIGGDGYTF. The J gene is TRBJ1-2, the V gene TRBV19; D remains ambiguous. Looked up from germline, CDR1 is LNHDA and CDR2 is SQIVND (reference sequence). V lost 1 base and J 6 bases, leaving 6 bases between the germline ends. This CDR3 spans 12 amino acids.

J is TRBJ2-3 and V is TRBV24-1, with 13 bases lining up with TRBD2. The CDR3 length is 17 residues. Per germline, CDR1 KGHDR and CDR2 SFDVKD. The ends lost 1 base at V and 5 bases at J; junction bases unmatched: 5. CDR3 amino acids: CATSDFTSGGAGDTQYF. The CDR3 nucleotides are TGTGCCACCAGTGATTTTACTAGCGGGGGGGCCGGAGATACGCAGTATTTT.

The CDR3 bases are TGTGCCAGCAGCCTGACGGCGGGGGGCTACGCGTCCAAAAACATTCAGTACTTC. Translated: CASSLTAGGYASKNIQYF. V usage is TRBV11-2 and J usage is TRBJ2-4; TRBD2 agrees at 8 bases. Germline V gene sequence: CDR1 SGHAT, CDR2 FQNNGV. The J segment lost 2 bases and the V segment lost 5 bases, leaving 14 bases of the junction unmatched. This CDR3 has 18 amino acids.

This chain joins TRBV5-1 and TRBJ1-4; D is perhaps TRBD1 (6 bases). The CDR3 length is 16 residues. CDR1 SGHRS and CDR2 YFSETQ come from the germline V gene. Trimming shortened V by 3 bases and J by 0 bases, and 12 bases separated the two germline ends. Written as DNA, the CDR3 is TGCGCCAGCAGCTCAGGACAGTCGCCAACTAATGAAAAACTGTTTTTT. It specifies CASSSGQSPTNEKLFF.

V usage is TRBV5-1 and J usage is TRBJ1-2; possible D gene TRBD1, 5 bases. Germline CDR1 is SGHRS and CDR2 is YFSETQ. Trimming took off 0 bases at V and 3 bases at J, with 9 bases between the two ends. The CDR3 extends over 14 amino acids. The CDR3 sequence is CASSLAKGDYGYTF. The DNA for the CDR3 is TGCGCCAGCAGCTTGGCGAAAGGGGACTATGGCTACACCTTC.

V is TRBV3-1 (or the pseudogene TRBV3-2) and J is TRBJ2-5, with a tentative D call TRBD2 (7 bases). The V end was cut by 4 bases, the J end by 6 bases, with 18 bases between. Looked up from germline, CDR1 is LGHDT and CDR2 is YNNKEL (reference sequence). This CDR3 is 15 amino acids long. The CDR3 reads CASSPQRGGRQTQYF. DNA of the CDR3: TGTGCCAGCAGCCCGCAGAGGGGGGGCCGGCAGACCCAGTACTTC.

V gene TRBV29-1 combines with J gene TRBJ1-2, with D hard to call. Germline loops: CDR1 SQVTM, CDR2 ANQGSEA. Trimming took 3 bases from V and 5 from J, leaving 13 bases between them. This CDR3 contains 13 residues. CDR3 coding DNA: TGCAGCGTTGAGGTCCCAGCGAAGTATGGCTACACCTTC. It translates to CSVEVPAKYGYTF.

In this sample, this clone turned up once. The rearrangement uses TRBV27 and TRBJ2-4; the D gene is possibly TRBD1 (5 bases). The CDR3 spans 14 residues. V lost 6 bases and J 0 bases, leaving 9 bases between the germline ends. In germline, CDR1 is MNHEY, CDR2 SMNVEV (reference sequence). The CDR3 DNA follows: TGTGCCAGCAGCCTCCAGGGAGCCAAAAACATTCAGTACTTC. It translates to CASSLQGAKNIQYF.

CDR3 protein: CASSQDVGLAGGDEETQYF. CDR3 coding DNA: TGCGCCAGCAGCCAAGACGTAGGACTAGCGGGGGGGGATGAAGAGACCCAGTACTTC. V gene TRBV4-1 combines with J gene TRBJ2-5, with 15 nucleotides matching TRBD2. The germline gives CDR1 MGHRA, CDR2 YSYEKL. V shed 0 bases, J shed 3 bases, and the junction held 8 bases outside the gene matches. The CDR3 length is 19 residues.

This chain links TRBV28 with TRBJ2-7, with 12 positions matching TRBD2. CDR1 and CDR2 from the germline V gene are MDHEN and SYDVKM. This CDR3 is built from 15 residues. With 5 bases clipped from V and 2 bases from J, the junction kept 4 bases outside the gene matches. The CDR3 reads CASSPLAGGPYEQYF. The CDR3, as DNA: TGTGCCAGCAGTCCCCTAGCGGGGGGGCCCTACGAGCAGTACTTC.

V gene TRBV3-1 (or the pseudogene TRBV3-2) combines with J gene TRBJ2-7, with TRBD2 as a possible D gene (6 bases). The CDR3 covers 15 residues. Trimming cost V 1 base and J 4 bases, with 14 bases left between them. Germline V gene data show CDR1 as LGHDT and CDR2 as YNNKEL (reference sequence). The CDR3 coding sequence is TGTGCCAGCAGCCAAGCGGGGCGGGGAGTGTACGAGCAGTACTTC. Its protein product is CASSQAGRGVYEQYF.

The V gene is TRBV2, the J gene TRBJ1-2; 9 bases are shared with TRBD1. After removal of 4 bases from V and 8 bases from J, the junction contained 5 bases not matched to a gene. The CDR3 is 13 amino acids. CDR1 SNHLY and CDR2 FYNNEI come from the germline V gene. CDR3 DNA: TGTGCCAGCAGTGGGGGGACAGGGAGAGGCTACACCTTC. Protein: CASSGGTGRGYTF.

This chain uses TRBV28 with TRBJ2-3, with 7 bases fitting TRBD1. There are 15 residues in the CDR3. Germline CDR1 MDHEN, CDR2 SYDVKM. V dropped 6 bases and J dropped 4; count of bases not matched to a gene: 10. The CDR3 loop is CASRPVGGSPDTQYF. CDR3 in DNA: TGTGCCAGCAGGCCGGTAGGGGGCTCTCCAGATACGCAGTATTTT.

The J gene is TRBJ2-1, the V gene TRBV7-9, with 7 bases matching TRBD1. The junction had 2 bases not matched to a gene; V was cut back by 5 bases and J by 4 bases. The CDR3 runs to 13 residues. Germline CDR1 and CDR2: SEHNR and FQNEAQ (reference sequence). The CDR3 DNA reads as TGTGCCAGCAGCGTGGACAGGTACAATGAGCAGTTCTTC. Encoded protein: CASSVDRYNEQFF. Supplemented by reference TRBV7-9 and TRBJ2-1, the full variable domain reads DTGVSQNPRHKITKRGQNVTFRCDPISEHNRLYWYRQTLGQGPEFLTYFQNEAQLEKSRLLSDRFSAERPKGSFSTLEIQRTEQGDSAMYLCASSVDRYNEQFFGPGTRLTVL.

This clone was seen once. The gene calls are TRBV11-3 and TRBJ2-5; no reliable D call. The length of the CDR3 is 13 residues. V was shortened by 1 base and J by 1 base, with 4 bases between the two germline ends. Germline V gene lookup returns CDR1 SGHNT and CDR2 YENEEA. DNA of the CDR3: TGTGCCAGCAGCTTAGGGGCCCAAGAGACCCAGTACTTC. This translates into CASSLGAQETQYF. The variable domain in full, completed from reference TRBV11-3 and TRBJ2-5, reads EAGVVQSPRYKIIEKKQPVAFWCNPISGHNTLYWYLQNLGQGPELLIRYENEEAVDDSQLPKDRFSAERLKGVDSTLKIQPAELGDSAVYLCASSLGAQETQYFGPGTRLLVL.

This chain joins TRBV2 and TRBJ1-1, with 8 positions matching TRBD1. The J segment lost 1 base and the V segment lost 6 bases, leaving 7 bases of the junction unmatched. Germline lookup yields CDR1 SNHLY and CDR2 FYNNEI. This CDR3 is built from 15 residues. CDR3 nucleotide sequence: TGTGCCAGCAGACCACTACAGGGGGGGAACACTGAAGCTTTCTTT. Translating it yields CASRPLQGGNTEAFF.

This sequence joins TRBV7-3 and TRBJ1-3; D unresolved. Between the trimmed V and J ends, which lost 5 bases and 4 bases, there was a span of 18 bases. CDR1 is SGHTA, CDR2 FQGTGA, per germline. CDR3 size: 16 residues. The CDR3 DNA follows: TGTGCCAGCAGCCCCCGGGTCTCCGGAGGGGGAAACACCATATATTTT. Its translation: CASSPRVSGGGNTIYF.

CDR3 amino acids: CASGSGPPQGTEAFF. As DNA, the CDR3 is TGTGCTAGTGGTTCCGGGCCGCCCCAGGGCACTGAAGCTTTCTTT. The chain has TRBV12-5 and TRBJ1-1, with D tentatively TRBD1 (5 bases). Trimming stripped 4 bases from V and 4 bases from J, with 16 bases between. The CDR3 consists of 15 residues. Germline loops: CDR1 LGHNT, CDR2 FRNRAP.

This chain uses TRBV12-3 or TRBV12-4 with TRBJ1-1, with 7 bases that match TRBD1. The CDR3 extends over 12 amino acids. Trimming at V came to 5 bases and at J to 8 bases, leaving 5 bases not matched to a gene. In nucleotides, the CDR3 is TGTGCCAGCAGTCCCCGACAGGGAGAAGCTTTCTTT. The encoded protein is CASSPRQGEAFF.

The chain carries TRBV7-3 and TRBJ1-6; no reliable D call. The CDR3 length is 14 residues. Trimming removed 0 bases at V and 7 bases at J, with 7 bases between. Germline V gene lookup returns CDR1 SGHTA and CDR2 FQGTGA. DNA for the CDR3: TGTGCCAGCAGCTTAACCGCCAGGAATTCACCCCTCCACTTT. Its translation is CASSLTARNSPLHF.

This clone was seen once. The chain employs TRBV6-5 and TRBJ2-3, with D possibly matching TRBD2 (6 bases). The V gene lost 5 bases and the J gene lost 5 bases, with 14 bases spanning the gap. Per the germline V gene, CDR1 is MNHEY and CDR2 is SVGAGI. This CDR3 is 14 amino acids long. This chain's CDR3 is CASSPPGALDTQYF. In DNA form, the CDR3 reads TGTGCCAGCAGTCCGCCGGGAGCTCTAGATACGCAGTATTTT.

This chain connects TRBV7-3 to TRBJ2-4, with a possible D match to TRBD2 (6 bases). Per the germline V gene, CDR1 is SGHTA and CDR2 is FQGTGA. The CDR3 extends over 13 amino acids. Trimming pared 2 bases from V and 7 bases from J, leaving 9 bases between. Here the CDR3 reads CASSLDGGNIQYF. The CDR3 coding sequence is TGTGCCAGCAGCTTAGACGGGGGTAACATTCAGTACTTC.

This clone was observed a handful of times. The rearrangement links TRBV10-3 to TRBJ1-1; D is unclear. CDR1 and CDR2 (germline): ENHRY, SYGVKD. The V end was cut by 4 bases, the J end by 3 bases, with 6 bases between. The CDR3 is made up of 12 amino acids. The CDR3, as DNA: TGTGCCATCAGTGGGCAGGACACTGAAGCTTTCTTT. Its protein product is CAISGQDTEAFF.

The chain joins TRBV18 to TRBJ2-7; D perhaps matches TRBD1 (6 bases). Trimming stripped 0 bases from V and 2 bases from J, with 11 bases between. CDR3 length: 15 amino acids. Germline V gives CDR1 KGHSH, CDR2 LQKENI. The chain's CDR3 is CASSPPNGQTYEQYF. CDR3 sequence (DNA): TGTGCCAGCTCACCACCGAACGGACAGACCTACGAGCAGTACTTC.